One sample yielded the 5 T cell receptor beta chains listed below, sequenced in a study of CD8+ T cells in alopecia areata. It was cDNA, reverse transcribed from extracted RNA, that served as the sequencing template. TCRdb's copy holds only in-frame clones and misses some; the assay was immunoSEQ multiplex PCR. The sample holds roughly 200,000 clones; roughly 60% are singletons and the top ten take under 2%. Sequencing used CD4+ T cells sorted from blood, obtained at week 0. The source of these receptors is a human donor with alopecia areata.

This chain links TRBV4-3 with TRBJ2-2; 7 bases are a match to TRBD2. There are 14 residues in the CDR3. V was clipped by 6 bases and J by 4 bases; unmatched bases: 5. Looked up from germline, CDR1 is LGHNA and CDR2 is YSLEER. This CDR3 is CASSPAGLTGELFF. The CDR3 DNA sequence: TGCGCCAGCAGTCCAGCGGGGCTCACCGGGGAGCTGTTTTTT.

CDR3 coding DNA: TGTGCCAGCTTATCGGGGACAGGGATCCACGAGCAGTACTTC. This translates into CASLSGTGIHEQYF. The chain couples TRBV2 to TRBJ2-7, with 9 bases identical to TRBD1. V dropped 8 bases and J dropped 5; count of bases not matched to a gene: 10. Germline-derived CDR1 and CDR2 are SNHLY and FYNNEI. This CDR3 contains 14 residues.

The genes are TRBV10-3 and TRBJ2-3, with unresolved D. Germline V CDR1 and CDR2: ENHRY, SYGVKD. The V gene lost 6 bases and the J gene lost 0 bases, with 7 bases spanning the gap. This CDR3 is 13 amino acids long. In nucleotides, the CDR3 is TGTGCCATCAGCCCGGACAGCACAGATACGCAGTATTTT. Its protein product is CAISPDSTDTQYF.

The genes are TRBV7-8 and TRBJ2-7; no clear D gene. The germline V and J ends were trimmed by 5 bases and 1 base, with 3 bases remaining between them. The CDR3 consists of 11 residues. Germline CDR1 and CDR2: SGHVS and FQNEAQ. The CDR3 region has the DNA TGTGCCAGCAGCCTTTCCTACGAGCAGTACTTC. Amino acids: CASSLSYEQYF.

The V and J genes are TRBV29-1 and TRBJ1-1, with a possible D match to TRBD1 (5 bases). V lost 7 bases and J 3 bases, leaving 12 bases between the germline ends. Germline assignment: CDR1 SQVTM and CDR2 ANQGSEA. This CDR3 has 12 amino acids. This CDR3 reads CSAGQGYTEAFF. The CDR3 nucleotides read TGCAGCGCCGGCCAGGGTTACACTGAAGCTTTCTTT.